The 8 T cell receptor beta chains in this list originate from one sample, sequenced in a study of shared clonotypes between healthy human individuals. Data came from immunoSEQ multiplex PCR; TCRdb stores just in-frame clones and leaves some out. Seen here are about 1.1 million clones, 60% to 80% observed once, and the top ten hold roughly 0.9%. Sequenced sample: memory CD4+ T cells from PBMCs. The subset denotes: CD45RA-negative fraction. These TCRs come from a young man in good health. Some clones in this sample may be carry-over from other donors' samples.

The genes are TRBV6-1 and TRBJ2-1; D is unclear. This CDR3 spans 13 amino acids. Trimming pared 3 bases from V and 3 bases from J, leaving 6 bases between. The germline gives CDR1 MNHNS, CDR2 SASEGT. The CDR3 sequence is CASSETGYNEQFF. CDR3 bases: TGTGCCAGCAGTGAGACGGGCTACAATGAGCAGTTCTTC.

This chain links TRBV19 with TRBJ1-5; tentative D call: TRBD1 (6 bases). Germline V gives CDR1 LNHDA, CDR2 SQIVND (reference sequence). Trimming took 2 bases from V and 7 from J, leaving 18 bases between them. CDR3 length: 16 residues. The chain's CDR3 is CASSIMGTGYRQPQHF. The CDR3 bases are TGTGCCAGTAGTATAATGGGTACAGGGTACAGGCAGCCCCAGCATTTT. Filled out from reference TRBV19 and TRBJ1-5, the complete variable domain reads DGGITQSPKYLFRKEGQNVTLSCEQNLNHDAMYWYRQDPGQGLRLIYYSQIVNDFQKGDIAEGYSVSREKKESFPLTVTSAQKNPTAFYLCASSIMGTGYRQPQHFGDGTRLSIL.

The V and J genes are TRBV30 and TRBJ1-5, with TRBD1 as a possible D gene (6 bases). Germline V CDR1 and CDR2: GTSNPN, SVGIG (reference sequence). V was pared by 5 bases and J by 5 bases, with 13 bases between. The CDR3 covers 13 residues. CDR3 sequence: CAWASGGHQPQHF. CDR3 sequence (DNA): TGTGCCTGGGCTTCCGGGGGCCATCAGCCCCAGCATTTT.

The chain carries TRBV28 and TRBJ1-3; 7 nucleotides align to TRBD1. This CDR3 region has 17 residues. Germline lookup yields CDR1 MDHEN and CDR2 SYDVKM. J was trimmed by 0 bases and V by 5 bases; bases with no gene match: 10. The CDR3 protein is CASSRQGGLPSGNTIYF. CDR3 DNA sequence: TGTGCCAGCAGTCGTCAGGGGGGCCTACCCTCTGGAAACACCATATATTTT.

A word on this clone: A single base separates this from a much larger clone, so it may be a read error. The same CDR3 is also encoded by other DNA sequences in this sample. The chain uses TRBV9 and TRBJ1-2; no clear D. The germline gives CDR1 SGDLS, CDR2 YYNGEE. Trimming left V 0 bases short and J 2 bases short, with 8 bases between. The CDR3 is made up of 14 amino acids. Written as DNA, the CDR3 is TGTGCCAGCAGCGTAGGGGATGGGAACTATGGCTACACCTTC. The encoded protein is CASSVGDGNYGYTF.

This chain uses TRBV7-2 with TRBJ2-7, with a possible D match to TRBD1 (6 bases). V was trimmed by 2 bases and J by 5 bases, leaving 16 bases between them. The germline gives CDR1 SGHTA, CDR2 FQGNSA. The CDR3 sequence is 15 residues long. The CDR3 protein is CASSLMGSGADEQYF. The CDR3 nucleotides read TGTGCCAGCAGCTTAATGGGGTCAGGGGCAGACGAGCAGTACTTC.

The rearrangement links TRBV2 to TRBJ1-1, with D possibly TRBD1 on 5 matching bases. The CDR3 has 12 amino acids. Trimming left V 6 bases short and J 6 bases short, with 11 bases between. CDR1 is SNHLY and CDR2 is FYNNEI in the germline V gene. CDR3 sequence (DNA): TGTGCCAGCAGGGGGGACGGACCTGAAGCTTTCTTT. It yields the protein CASRGDGPEAFF. The whole variable domain, remainder taken from reference TRBV2 and TRBJ1-1, is EPEVTQTPSHQVTQMGQEVILRCVPISNHLYFYWYRQILGQKVEFLVSFYNNEISEKSEIFDDQFSVERPDGSNFTLKIRSTKLEDSAMYFCASRGDGPEAFFGQGTRLTVV.

The rearrangement joins TRBV11-1 to TRBJ2-2; D perhaps matches TRBD1 (6 bases). Trimming took off 2 bases at V and 6 bases at J, with 13 bases between the two ends. In germline, CDR1 is SGHAT, CDR2 FQDESV (reference sequence). The CDR3 has 15 amino acids. For the CDR3, the DNA is TGTGCCAGCAGCTTAAACCGCAGGGGCGCCGGGGAGCTGTTTTTT. The encoded protein is CASSLNRRGAGELFF.